The 9 T cell receptor beta chains given below trace back to one sample, sequenced in a study of cytomegalovirus exposure and HLA in healthy donors. The primer mix had 60 Vbeta and 13 Jbeta primers. TCRdb's table, derived via immunoSEQ multiplex PCR, lists solely in-frame clones and lacks some. The data contain 140,000 to 150,000 clones, 75% to 80% of them seen just once; the ten biggest clones take up 1.5% to 2%. Sample: PBMCs. The receptor source for this set is a woman younger than 45 in good health and CMV-seronegative.

V usage is TRBV30 and J usage is TRBJ1-2, with a tentative D call TRBD1 (6 bases). CDR1 is GTSNPN, CDR2 SVGIG, per germline (reference sequence). This CDR3 has 13 residues. V lost 0 bases and J lost 4, with 9 bases in between. Here the CDR3 reads CAWSVQGAYGYTF. The CDR3 DNA reads TGTGCCTGGAGTGTACAGGGCGCCTATGGCTACACCTTC.

V and J are TRBV6-5 and TRBJ2-1, with TRBD2 identical over 8 bases. The V gene's germline CDR1 is MNHEY and CDR2 SVGAGI. V shed 5 bases, J shed 6 bases, and the junction held 3 bases outside the gene matches. The CDR3 consists of 13 residues. CDR3 in amino acids: CASSTSGPNEQFF. The CDR3 coding sequence is TGTGCCAGCAGTACTAGCGGTCCCAATGAGCAGTTCTTC.

The chain has TRBV5-1 and TRBJ1-3; D remains unclear. This CDR3 region has 13 residues. The germline V gene has CDR1 SGHRS and CDR2 YFSETQ. V lost 4 bases to trimming and J lost 4 bases, with 9 bases between them. CDR3 amino acids: CASSRLEGNTIYF. As DNA, the CDR3 is TGCGCCAGCAGCCGACTGGAGGGAAACACCATATATTTT.

The chain carries TRBV6-6 and TRBJ1-1, with 7 bases identical to TRBD1. The CDR3 runs 16 residues. The V gene's germline CDR1 is MNHNY and CDR2 SVGAGI (reference sequence). V gave up 2 bases and J gave up 11 bases; unmatched junction bases: 17. CDR3 loop: CASSYQIVRQGILAFF. DNA of the CDR3: TGTGCCAGCAGTTACCAGATAGTTAGACAGGGTATATTGGCTTTCTTT.

This clone has a handful of counts. V and J are TRBV6-1 and TRBJ1-1; tentatively, D is TRBD1 (6 bases). The CDR3 loop spans 13 amino acids. Trimming took off 4 bases at V and 3 bases at J, with 9 bases between the two ends. The germline CDR1 and CDR2 sequences are MNHNS and SASEGT. The CDR3 is CASSGHRDTEAFF. The DNA of the CDR3 is TGTGCCAGCAGTGGGCACAGGGACACTGAAGCTTTCTTT.

This sequence joins TRBV11-3 and TRBJ2-1; 8 bases are a match to TRBD2. CDR3 size: 17 residues. The J segment lost 5 bases and the V segment lost 5 bases, leaving 14 bases of the junction unmatched. Germline V gives CDR1 SGHNT, CDR2 YENEEA. In DNA form, the CDR3 reads TGTGCCAGCAGCCCGGATGGGGCGGGGGGCGAAAACAATGAGCAGTTCTTC. Its protein is CASSPDGAGGENNEQFF.

This clone was detected only a few times. V gene TRBV2 combines with J gene TRBJ1-5; possibly TRBD1 for D (6 bases). This CDR3 spans 15 amino acids. CDR1 and CDR2 from the germline V gene are SNHLY and FYNNEI. V lost 4 bases, J lost 4 bases, and 14 bases lay in between. The CDR3 DNA reads TGTGCCAGCAGTGCACTCAGGGGCCCGAATCAGCCCCAGCATTTT. Protein: CASSALRGPNQPQHF.

This sequence joins TRBV7-6 and TRBJ2-3; 7 nucleotides align to TRBD2. The germline V gene has CDR1 SGHVS and CDR2 FNYEAQ. This CDR3 contains 18 residues. The V segment lost 2 bases and the J segment 0 bases; nucleotides outside the gene matches: 11. The CDR3 DNA sequence: TGTGCCAGCAGCTTACGGAGCGGGACCGCTGCTAGCACAGATACGCAGTATTTT. As protein: CASSLRSGTAASTDTQYF.

The rearrangement joins TRBV27 to TRBJ2-1; TRBD2 is a possible D gene (6 bases). The CDR3 runs to 13 residues. The V gene lost 5 bases and the J gene lost 10 bases, with 15 bases spanning the gap. CDR1 MNHEY and CDR2 SMNVEV come from the germline V gene (reference sequence). The CDR3 coding sequence is TGTGCCAGCAGTCCACGCCCAGGAGGGGAGCAGTTCTTC. Protein: CASSPRPGGEQFF.